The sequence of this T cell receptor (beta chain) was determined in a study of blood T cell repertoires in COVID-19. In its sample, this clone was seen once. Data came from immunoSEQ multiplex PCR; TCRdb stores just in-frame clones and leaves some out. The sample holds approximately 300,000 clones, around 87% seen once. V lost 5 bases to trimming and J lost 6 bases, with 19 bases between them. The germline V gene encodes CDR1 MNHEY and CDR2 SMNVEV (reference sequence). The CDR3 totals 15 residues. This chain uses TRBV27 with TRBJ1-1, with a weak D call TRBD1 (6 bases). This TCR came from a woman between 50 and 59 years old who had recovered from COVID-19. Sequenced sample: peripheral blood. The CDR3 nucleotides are TGTGCCAGCAGTCCGGGACAAGGGGTGGGCCCTGAAGCTTTCTTT. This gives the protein CASSPGQGVGPEAFF.